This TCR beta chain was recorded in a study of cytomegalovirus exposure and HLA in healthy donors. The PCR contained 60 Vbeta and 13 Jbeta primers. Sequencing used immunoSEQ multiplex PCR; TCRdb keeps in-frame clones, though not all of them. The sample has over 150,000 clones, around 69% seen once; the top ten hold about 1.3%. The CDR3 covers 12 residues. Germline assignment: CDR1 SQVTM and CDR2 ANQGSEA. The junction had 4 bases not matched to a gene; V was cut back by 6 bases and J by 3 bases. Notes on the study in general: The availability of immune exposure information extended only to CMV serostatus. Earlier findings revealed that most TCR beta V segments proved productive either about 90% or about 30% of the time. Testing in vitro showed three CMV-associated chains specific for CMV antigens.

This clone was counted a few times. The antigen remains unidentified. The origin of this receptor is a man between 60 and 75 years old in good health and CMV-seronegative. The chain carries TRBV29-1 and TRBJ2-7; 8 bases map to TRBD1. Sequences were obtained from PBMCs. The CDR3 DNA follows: TGCAGCGTAGGAACAGGGGGCTACGAGCAGTACTTC. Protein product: CSVGTGGYEQYF.